The 20 T cell receptor beta chains below were found in one sample sequenced in a study of T cell responses to AZD1222 COVID-19 vaccine. The repertoire was sequenced with immunoSEQ multiplex PCR; TCRdb's copy has only in-frame clones and lacks some. The sample includes more than 120,000 clones, around 94% of them seen just once. The sequenced sample was peripheral blood, obtained 28 days after the second AZD1222 dose. The source of these receptors is an adult who received the AZD1222 COVID-19 vaccine.

The rearrangement links TRBV2 to TRBJ1-3; no clear D. Trimming shortened V by 6 bases and J by 2 bases, and 14 bases separated the two germline ends. Per germline, CDR1 SNHLY and CDR2 FYNNEI. The CDR3 has 15 residues. The DNA of the CDR3 is TGTGCCAGCAGCGCCGTAGCGGGTCCTGGAAACACCATATATTTT. Its protein product is CASSAVAGPGNTIYF.

Here the CDR3 reads CASSVSQGNTEAFF. CDR3 in DNA: TGTGCCAGCAGCGTCTCACAGGGAAACACTGAAGCTTTCTTT. The chain joins TRBV7-8 to TRBJ1-1, with D possibly matching TRBD1 (6 bases). Germline assignment: CDR1 SGHVS and CDR2 FQNEAQ. V lost 5 bases to trimming and J lost 2 bases, with 12 bases between them. The CDR3 contains 14 residues.

The rearrangement joins TRBV2 to TRBJ1-5, with no clear D. Per germline, CDR1 SNHLY and CDR2 FYNNEI. CDR3 length: 15 amino acids. Trimming pared 5 bases from V and 0 bases from J, leaving 11 bases between. CDR3 in DNA: TGTGCCAGCAGTATTCAAGGGAATAGCAATCAGCCCCAGCATTTT. Translating it yields CASSIQGNSNQPQHF.

CDR3: CASSPQSSYEQYF. For the CDR3, the DNA is TGCGCCAGCAGCCCCCAAAGCTCCTACGAGCAGTACTTC. This rearrangement joins TRBV4-1 to TRBJ2-7; D call uncertain. This CDR3 region has 13 residues. Trimming left V 4 bases short and J 0 bases short, with 7 bases between. CDR1 MGHRA and CDR2 YSYEKL come from the germline V gene.

This chain links TRBV24-1 with TRBJ2-1, with 10 bases identical to TRBD1. Per germline, CDR1 KGHDR and CDR2 SFDVKD. The length of the CDR3 is 16 residues. Germline trimming cut 1 base from V and 8 bases from J; bases unmatched to any gene: 7. The CDR3 bases are TGTGCCACCAGTGATTTCGGACAGGGGGAGAGCTATGAGCAGTTCTTC. This translates into CATSDFGQGESYEQFF.

The rearrangement joins TRBV4-2 to TRBJ1-2, with 7 nucleotides matching TRBD1. The CDR3 has 15 amino acids. With V trimmed by 0 bases and J by 4 bases, 5 bases remained unmatched. The germline CDR1 and CDR2 sequences are LGHNA and YNFKEQ. CDR3 in amino acids: CASSQDPGGGYGYTF. The CDR3 DNA reads TGTGCCAGCAGCCAAGACCCAGGGGGGGGCTATGGCTACACCTTC.

This clone was seen once. J is TRBJ1-5 and V is TRBV19; D gene uncertain. Germline loops: CDR1 LNHDA, CDR2 SQIVND (reference sequence). V lost 9 bases, J lost 5 bases, and 5 bases lay in between. This CDR3 spans 10 amino acids. DNA of the CDR3: TGTGCCAGACCTTATCAGCCCCAGCATTTT. Translating it yields CARPYQPQHF.

The chain employs TRBV6-1 and TRBJ2-2, with a tentative D call TRBD2 (5 bases). Trimming cost V 2 bases and J 5 bases, with 6 bases left between them. The CDR3 is made up of 13 amino acids. Germline CDR1 is MNHNS and CDR2 is SASEGT. The CDR3: CASSERRTGELFF. DNA for the CDR3: TGTGCCAGCAGTGAACGGAGGACCGGGGAGCTGTTTTTT.

This chain connects TRBV7-9 to TRBJ1-1, with TRBD1 matching 7 bases. V shed 4 bases, J shed 1 base, and the junction held 6 bases outside the gene matches. This CDR3 comprises 15 residues. The germline gives CDR1 SEHNR, CDR2 FQNEAQ (reference sequence). CDR3 DNA: TGTGCCAGCAGCTCGACCGACAGGGCGAACACTGAAGCTTTCTTT. It is translated as CASSSTDRANTEAFF.

The chain is built from TRBV28 and TRBJ1-2; tentative D call: TRBD1 (5 bases). V lost 6 bases and J lost 6, with 14 bases in between. This CDR3 comprises 13 residues. Germline V gene lookup returns CDR1 MDHEN and CDR2 SYDVKM. The CDR3 protein is CASRKTAVDGYTF. The CDR3 nucleotides are TGTGCCAGCAGGAAGACAGCCGTCGATGGCTACACCTTC.

This clone occurred many times. Other DNA sequences from this sample encode an identical CDR3 as well. V usage is TRBV6-2 or TRBV6-3 and J usage is TRBJ1-1; D is unresolved. The CDR3 length is 14 residues. Trimming removed 0 bases at V and 5 bases at J, with 10 bases between. Germline loops: CDR1 MNHEY, CDR2 SVGEGT. Here the CDR3 DNA reads TGTGCCAGCAGTTACTCCAGGATGAGTACTGAAGCTTTCTTT. Residues: CASSYSRMSTEAFF.

This chain connects TRBV30 to TRBJ1-6; D not certain. The CDR3 totals 11 residues. Per germline, CDR1 GTSNPN and CDR2 SVGIG (reference sequence). V was pared by 0 bases and J by 8 bases, with 2 bases between. The CDR3 DNA is TGTGCCTGGAGTGTGGATTCACCCCTCCACTTT. It codes for CAWSVDSPLHF.

This chain uses TRBV19 with TRBJ2-2, with D hard to call. The CDR3 has 15 residues. V lost 3 bases to trimming and J lost 3 bases, with 11 bases between them. Germline CDR1 and CDR2: LNHDA and SQIVND (reference sequence). Here the CDR3 DNA reads TGTGCCAGTAGTATTGGTCAGCTCTACACCGGGGAGCTGTTTTTT. Translated: CASSIGQLYTGELFF.

In nucleotides, the CDR3 is TGTGCCACCAGCAGAGCGCGGGGATCCTCAGTGAACACTGAAGCTTTCTTT. This codes for CATSRARGSSVNTEAFF. The chain has TRBV15 and TRBJ1-1; D call uncertain. This CDR3 contains 17 residues. The V gene lost 1 base and the J gene lost 0 bases, with 15 bases spanning the gap. Germline V gives CDR1 LNHNV, CDR2 YYDKDF (reference sequence).

The genes are TRBV24-1 and TRBJ2-5, with D possibly matching TRBD2 (6 bases). This CDR3 contains 13 residues. V lost 9 bases and J lost 2, with 12 bases in between. Germline CDR1 and CDR2: KGHDR and SFDVKD. CDR3 DNA sequence: TGTGCCACCGCCGGTGGGGGGCAAGAGACCCAGTACTTC. As protein: CATAGGGQETQYF.

The CDR3 here is CASSVDRGSTDTQYF. DNA of the CDR3: TGTGCCAGCAGTGTGGACAGGGGGTCGACAGATACGCAGTATTTT. The gene calls are TRBV2 and TRBJ2-3; 10 nucleotides match TRBD1. Per germline, CDR1 SNHLY and CDR2 FYNNEI. J was trimmed by 3 bases and V by 4 bases; bases with no gene match: 4. CDR3 length: 15 residues.

The chain employs TRBV27 and TRBJ2-5, with 8 positions matching TRBD1. CDR3 length equals 14 residues. With 4 bases clipped from V and 4 bases from J, the junction kept 5 bases outside the gene matches. Germline V gene data show CDR1 as MNHEY and CDR2 as SMNVEV (reference sequence). The CDR3 loop is CASSYVQGVETQYF. The CDR3 DNA follows: TGTGCCAGCAGTTACGTACAGGGGGTAGAGACCCAGTACTTC.

The rearrangement joins TRBV29-1 to TRBJ2-6; D possibly corresponds to TRBD1 (6 bases). CDR3 length: 14 amino acids. Looked up from germline, CDR1 is SQVTM and CDR2 is ANQGSEA. The ends were cut back, 7 bases at V and 0 bases at J, with 10 bases in the middle. CDR3 in amino acids: CSASDSSGANVLTF. CDR3 DNA: TGCAGCGCTTCGGACAGCTCTGGGGCCAACGTCCTGACTTTC.

The J gene is TRBJ2-5, the V gene TRBV6-5; D may correspond to TRBD1 or TRBD2 (6 bases each). From germline, CDR1 is MNHEY and CDR2 SVGAGI. The CDR3 sequence is 15 residues long. The V end lost 7 bases, the J end lost 4 bases, and 19 bases lay between the germline ends. The CDR3 region has the DNA TGTGCCAGCACCCTAGGGGGACCGCGGGGAGAGACCCAGTACTTC. This translates into CASTLGGPRGETQYF.

CDR3: CASSQVGSSTYNEQFF. CDR3 bases: TGCGCCAGCAGCCAAGTGGGCAGCAGTACCTACAATGAGCAGTTCTTC. The chain uses TRBV4-1 and TRBJ2-1; D remains ambiguous. This CDR3 has 16 residues. Germline lookup yields CDR1 MGHRA and CDR2 YSYEKL. Trimming stripped 1 base from V and 2 bases from J, with 12 bases between.